This TCR beta chain was recorded in a study of blood T cell repertoires in COVID-19. At the level of the study: Collection of acute and convalescent COVID-19 samples took place in the United States, Italy and Spain. The analysed material was cDNA or gDNA that came from T cells, B-cell-depleted T cells, or PBMCs.

Per the original methods: Estimation of nucleated cell counts relied on the amplification of reference gene primers. The assay was immunoSEQ multiplex PCR, and TCRdb's table has in-frame clones only and misses some. Clonal size and the V and J genes are those of that table, whereas D and trimming came from the DNA. The repertoire holds around 260,000 clones, with 88% as singletons. Trimming took off 4 bases at V and 0 bases at J, with 8 bases between the two ends. This CDR3 contains 14 residues. Germline assignment: CDR1 SGDLS and CDR2 YYNGEE. The sequence was obtained from a man aged 55 to 70 who had recovered from COVID-19. Sequenced: peripheral blood. This chain uses TRBV9 with TRBJ1-3, with no clear D. CDR3 nucleotides: TGTGCCAGCAGCCCGAGTCTCTCTGGAAACACCATATATTTT. Translated, it gives CASSPSLSGNTIYF.